This TCR beta chain came from a study of T cell responses to AZD1222 COVID-19 vaccine. Germline trimming cut 4 bases from V and 8 bases from J; bases unmatched to any gene: 4. Germline V gene sequence: CDR1 MNHEY, CDR2 SMNVEV (reference sequence). This CDR3 has 14 residues. Broader study findings: Donors were chiefly white British, with a greater number of females, and clonal diversity was perhaps underestimated. Spike-specific TCR breadth and depth both grew after two AZD1222 doses. Reportedly, close to half of spike-specific TCRs are directed against unmutated variant regions. Repertoires were obtained solely post-peak T cell response.

The table came from immunoSEQ multiplex PCR; TCRdb's copy has only in-frame clones and leaves some out. Among around 150,000 clones listed, approximately 92% were seen once. This clone showed up just once. What it binds is not known. The sample in question was peripheral blood, obtained 28 days after the second AZD1222 dose. The chain couples TRBV27 to TRBJ1-4; 10 bases agree with TRBD1. This TCR derives from an adult who received the AZD1222 COVID-19 vaccine. The CDR3 region has the DNA TGTGCCAGCAGTTCCGGACAGGGGGAGGAAAAACTGTTTTTT. Protein: CASSSGQGEEKLFF. Variable domain in full (rest from reference TRBV27 and TRBJ1-4): EAQVTQNPRYLITVTGKKLTVTCSQNMNHEYMSWYRQDPGLGLRQIYYSMNVEVTDKGDVPEGYKVSRKEKRNFPLILESPSPNQTSLYFCASSSGQGEEKLFFGSGTQLSVL.